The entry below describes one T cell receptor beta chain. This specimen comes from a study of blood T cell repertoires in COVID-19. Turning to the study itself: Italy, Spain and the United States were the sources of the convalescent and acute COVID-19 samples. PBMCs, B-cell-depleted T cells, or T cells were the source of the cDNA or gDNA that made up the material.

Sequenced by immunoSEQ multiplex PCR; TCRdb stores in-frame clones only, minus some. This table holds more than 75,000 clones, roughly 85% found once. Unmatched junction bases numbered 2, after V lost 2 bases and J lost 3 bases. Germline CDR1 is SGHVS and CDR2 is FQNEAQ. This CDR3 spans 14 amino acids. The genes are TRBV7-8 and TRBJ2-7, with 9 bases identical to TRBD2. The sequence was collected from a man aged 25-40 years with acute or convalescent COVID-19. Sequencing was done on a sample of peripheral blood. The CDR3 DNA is TGTGCCAGCAGCTTAATGACTAGCGGCTACGAGCAGTACTTC. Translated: CASSLMTSGYEQYF.